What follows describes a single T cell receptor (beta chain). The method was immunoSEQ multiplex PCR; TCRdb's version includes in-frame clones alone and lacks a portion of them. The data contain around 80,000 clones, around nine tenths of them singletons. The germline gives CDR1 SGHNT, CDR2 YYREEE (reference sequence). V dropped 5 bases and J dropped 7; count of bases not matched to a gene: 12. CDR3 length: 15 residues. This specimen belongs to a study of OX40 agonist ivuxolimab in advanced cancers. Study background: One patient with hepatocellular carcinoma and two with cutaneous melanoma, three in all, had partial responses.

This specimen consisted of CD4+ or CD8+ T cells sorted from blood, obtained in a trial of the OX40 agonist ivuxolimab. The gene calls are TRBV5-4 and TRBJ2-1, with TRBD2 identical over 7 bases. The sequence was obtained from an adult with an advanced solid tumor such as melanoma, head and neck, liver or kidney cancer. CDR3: CASRPGEGYRNEQFF. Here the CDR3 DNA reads TGTGCCAGCAGACCTGGGGAGGGGTACAGAAATGAGCAGTTCTTC. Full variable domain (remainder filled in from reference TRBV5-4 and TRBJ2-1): ETGVTQSPTHLIKTRGQQVTLRCSSQSGHNTVSWYQQALGQGPQFIFQYYREEENGRGNFPPRFSGLQFPNYSSELNVNALELDDSALYLCASRPGEGYRNEQFFGPGTRLTVL.